Presented here are 11 T cell receptor beta chains from one specimen sequenced in a study of control samples from healthy donors and cancer patients. The table came from immunoSEQ multiplex PCR; TCRdb's copy has only in-frame clones and leaves some out. The sample holds roughly 190,000 clones. The sample taken for sequencing was blood. These receptors all come from a woman aged 30 to 39 in good health.

This chain uses TRBV5-1 with TRBJ2-7; 7 bases are shared with TRBD1. There are 15 residues in the CDR3. Germline values: CDR1 SGHRS, CDR2 YFSETQ. The V and J ends lost 4 bases and 4 bases, in that order; junction bases with no gene match: 11. The CDR3 DNA reads as TGCGCCAGCAGCGCTCCGGGACAGCGTTTTTACGAGCAGTACTTC. Protein product: CASSAPGQRFYEQYF. The whole variable domain, remainder taken from reference TRBV5-1 and TRBJ2-7, is KAGVTQTPRYLIKTRGQQVTLSCSPISGHRSVSWYQQTPGQGLQFLFEYFSETQRNKGNFPGRFSGRQFSNSRSEMNVSTLELGDSALYLCASSAPGQRFYEQYFGPGTRLTVT.

V is TRBV2 and J is TRBJ1-2; possible D gene TRBD1, 5 bases. Trimming removed 4 bases at V and 1 base at J, with 13 bases between. The CDR3 extends over 15 amino acids. Looked up from germline, CDR1 is SNHLY and CDR2 is FYNNEI. CDR3: CASSVDSLVNYGYTF. CDR3 coding DNA: TGTGCCAGCAGTGTAGACAGCCTAGTTAACTATGGCTACACCTTC.

V and J are TRBV12-3 or TRBV12-4 and TRBJ1-2; 9 positions match TRBD1. CDR3 length equals 13 residues. Trimming removed 6 bases from V and 8 bases from J; junction bases left unmatched: 7. The CDR3 nucleotides are TGTGCCAGCAGCTGGGGACAGGGTGAAGGCTACACCTTC. This encodes CASSWGQGEGYTF.

As to this clone: Other DNA sequences from this sample encode an identical CDR3 as well. This sequence joins TRBV28 and TRBJ1-5, with unresolved D. This CDR3 is built from 11 residues. Germline V gene data show CDR1 as MDHEN and CDR2 as SYDVKM. V lost 5 bases, J lost 4 bases, and 3 bases lay in between. The CDR3 reads CASSRNQPQHF. The CDR3 nucleotides are TGTGCCAGCAGTAGAAATCAGCCCCAGCATTTT.

V and J are TRBV28 and TRBJ2-7, with TRBD1 as a possible D gene (6 bases). V shed 5 bases and J shed 3 bases, with 14 bases lying between them. Germline CDR1 is MDHEN and CDR2 is SYDVKM. The CDR3 is 14 amino acids. CDR3 DNA: TGTGCCAGCAGTAAAGAAACAGGGCTCTACGAGCAGTACTTC. Residues: CASSKETGLYEQYF.

The CDR3 DNA reads as TGTGCCAGCAAAACGGGGGGGAGGGAGACCCAGTACTTC. Protein: CASKTGGRETQYF. V is TRBV6-5 and J is TRBJ2-5; 8 bases line up with TRBD2. CDR1 and CDR2 from the germline V gene are MNHEY and SVGAGI. The CDR3 is 13 amino acids. V lost 7 bases and J lost 5; bases outside the gene matches: 6.

The chain uses TRBV6-1 and TRBJ1-5; 8 bases fit TRBD1. CDR1 is MNHNS and CDR2 is SASEGT in the germline V gene. The CDR3 spans 16 residues. The J segment lost 5 bases and the V segment lost 2 bases, leaving 8 bases of the junction unmatched. This CDR3 is CASSESRGLSYQPQHF. CDR3 DNA sequence: TGTGCCAGCAGTGAATCCAGGGGGCTATCATATCAGCCCCAGCATTTT.

V usage is TRBV24-1 and J usage is TRBJ2-7; a weak D match, TRBD1 (7 bases). The CDR3 length is 13 residues. V was pared by 6 bases and J by 7 bases, with 15 bases between. Germline assignment: CDR1 KGHDR and CDR2 SFDVKD. CDR3 coding DNA: TGTGCCACCAGTCAGGGGGGCAGGGGAGAGCAGTACTTC. This sequence encodes CATSQGGRGEQYF.

The chain carries TRBV7-6 and TRBJ1-6; D unresolved. Trimming cost V 2 bases and J 9 bases, with 11 bases left between them. CDR3 length: 14 amino acids. Germline CDR1 SGHVS, CDR2 FNYEAQ. DNA of the CDR3: TGTGCCAGCAGCTTACTCCATGGTGGTTCACCCCTCCACTTT. This codes for CASSLLHGGSPLHF.

The chain combines TRBV3-1 (or the pseudogene TRBV3-2) with TRBJ2-2; 7 bases line up with TRBD1. There are 14 residues in the CDR3. Per the germline V gene, CDR1 is LGHDT and CDR2 is YNNKEL (reference sequence). After removal of 5 bases from V and 7 bases from J, the junction contained 7 bases not matched to a gene. The CDR3, as DNA: TGTGCCAGCAGCACAACAGGGGTGGACGGGGAGCTGTTTTTT. Residues: CASSTTGVDGELFF.

The rearrangement links TRBV6-5 to TRBJ1-1, with TRBD1 matching 7 bases. Per the germline V gene, CDR1 is MNHEY and CDR2 is SVGAGI. This CDR3 is 14 amino acids long. With V trimmed by 2 bases and J by 3 bases, 3 bases remained unmatched. This CDR3 is CASSYGRGYTEAFF. Written as DNA, the CDR3 is TGTGCCAGCAGTTACGGCAGGGGGTACACTGAAGCTTTCTTT.